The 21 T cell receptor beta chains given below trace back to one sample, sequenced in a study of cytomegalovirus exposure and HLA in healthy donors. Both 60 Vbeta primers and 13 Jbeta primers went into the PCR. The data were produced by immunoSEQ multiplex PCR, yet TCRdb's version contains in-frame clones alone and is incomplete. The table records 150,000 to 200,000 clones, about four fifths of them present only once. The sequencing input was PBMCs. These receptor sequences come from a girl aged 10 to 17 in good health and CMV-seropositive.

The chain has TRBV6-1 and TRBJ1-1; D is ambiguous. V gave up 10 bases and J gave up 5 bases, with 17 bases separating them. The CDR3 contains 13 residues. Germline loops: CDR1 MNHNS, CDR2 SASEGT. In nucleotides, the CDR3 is TGTGCCACCATTCGAGGGCCGAGGACTGAAGCTTTCTTT. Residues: CATIRGPRTEAFF.

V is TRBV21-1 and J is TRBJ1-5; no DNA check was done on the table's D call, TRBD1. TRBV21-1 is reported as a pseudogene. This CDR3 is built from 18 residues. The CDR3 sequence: CASSPRASQGNSNQPQHF. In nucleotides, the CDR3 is TGTGCCAGCAGCCCCCGCGCATCACAGGGGAATAGCAATCAGCCCCAGCATTTT.

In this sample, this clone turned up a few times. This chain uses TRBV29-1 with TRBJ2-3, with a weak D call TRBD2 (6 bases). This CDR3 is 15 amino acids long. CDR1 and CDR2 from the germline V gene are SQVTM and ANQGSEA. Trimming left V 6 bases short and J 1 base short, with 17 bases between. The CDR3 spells CSVNGGPSGTDTQYF. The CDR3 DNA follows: TGCAGCGTGAACGGTGGGCCTAGCGGCACAGATACGCAGTATTTT.

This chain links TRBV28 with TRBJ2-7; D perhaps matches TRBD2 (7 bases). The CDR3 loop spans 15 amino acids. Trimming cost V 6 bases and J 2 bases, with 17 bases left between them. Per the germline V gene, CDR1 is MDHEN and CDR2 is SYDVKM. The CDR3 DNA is TGTGCCAGCAGATTGGGGGGGGGCAGCACCTACGAGCAGTACTTC. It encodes CASRLGGGSTYEQYF.

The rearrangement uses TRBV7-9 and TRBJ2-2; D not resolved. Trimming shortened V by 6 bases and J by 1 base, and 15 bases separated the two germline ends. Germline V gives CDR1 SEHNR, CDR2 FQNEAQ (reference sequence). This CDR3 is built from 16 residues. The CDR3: CASRRLVTGNTGELFF. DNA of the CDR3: TGTGCCAGCAGGCGACTCGTGACGGGGAACACCGGGGAGCTGTTTTTT. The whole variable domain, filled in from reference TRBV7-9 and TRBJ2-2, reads DTGVSQNPRHKITKRGQNVTFRCDPISEHNRLYWYRQTLGQGPEFLTYFQNEAQLEKSRLLSDRFSAERPKGSFSTLEIQRTEQGDSAMYLCASRRLVTGNTGELFFGEGSRLTVL.

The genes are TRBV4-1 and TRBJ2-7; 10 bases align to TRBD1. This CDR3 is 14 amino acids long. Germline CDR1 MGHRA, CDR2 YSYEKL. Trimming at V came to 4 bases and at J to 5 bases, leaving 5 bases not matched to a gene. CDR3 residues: CASSLDRGIDEQYF. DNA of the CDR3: TGCGCCAGCAGCCTGGACAGGGGGATCGACGAGCAGTACTTC.

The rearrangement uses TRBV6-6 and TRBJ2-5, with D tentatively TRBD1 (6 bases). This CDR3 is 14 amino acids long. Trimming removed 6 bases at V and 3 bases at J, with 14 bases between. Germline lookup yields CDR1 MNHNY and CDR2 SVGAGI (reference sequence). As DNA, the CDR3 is TGTGCCAGCAGAACACCGGACAGTAAAGAGACCCAGTACTTC. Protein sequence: CASRTPDSKETQYF.

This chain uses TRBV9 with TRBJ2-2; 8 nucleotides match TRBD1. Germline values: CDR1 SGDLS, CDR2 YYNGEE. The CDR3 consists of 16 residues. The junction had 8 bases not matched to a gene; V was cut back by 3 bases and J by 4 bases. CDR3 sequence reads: CASSARQGAATGELFF. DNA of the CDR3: TGTGCCAGCAGCGCAAGGCAGGGGGCGGCCACCGGGGAGCTGTTTTTT.

This CDR3 is CASRSGTAEKLFF. The DNA of the CDR3 is TGTGCCAGTAGATCCGGGACAGCCGAAAAACTGTTTTTT. This rearrangement joins TRBV19 to TRBJ1-4, with 7 bases that match TRBD1. This CDR3 region has 13 residues. V dropped 6 bases and J dropped 8; count of bases not matched to a gene: 6. CDR1 is LNHDA, CDR2 SQIVND, per germline (reference sequence).

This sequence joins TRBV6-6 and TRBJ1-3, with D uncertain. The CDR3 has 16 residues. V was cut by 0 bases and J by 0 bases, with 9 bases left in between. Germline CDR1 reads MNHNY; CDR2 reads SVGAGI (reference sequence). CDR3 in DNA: TGTGCCAGCAGTTACTCACAGAGAGCCTCTGGAAACACCATATATTTT. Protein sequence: CASSYSQRASGNTIYF.

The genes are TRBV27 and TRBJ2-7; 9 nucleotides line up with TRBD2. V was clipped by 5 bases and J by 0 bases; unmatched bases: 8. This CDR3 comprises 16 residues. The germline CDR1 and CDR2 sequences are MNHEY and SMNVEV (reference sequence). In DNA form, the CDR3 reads TGTGCCAGCAGTACCCGACTAGCGGTAAGCTCCTACGAGCAGTACTTC. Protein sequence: CASSTRLAVSSYEQYF.

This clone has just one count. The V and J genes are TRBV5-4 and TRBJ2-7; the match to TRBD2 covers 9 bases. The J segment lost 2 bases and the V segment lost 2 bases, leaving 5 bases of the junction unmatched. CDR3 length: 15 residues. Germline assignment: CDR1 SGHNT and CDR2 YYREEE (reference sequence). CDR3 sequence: CASSFERGEAYEQYF. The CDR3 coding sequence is TGTGCCAGCAGCTTTGAGCGGGGGGAGGCCTACGAGCAGTACTTC.

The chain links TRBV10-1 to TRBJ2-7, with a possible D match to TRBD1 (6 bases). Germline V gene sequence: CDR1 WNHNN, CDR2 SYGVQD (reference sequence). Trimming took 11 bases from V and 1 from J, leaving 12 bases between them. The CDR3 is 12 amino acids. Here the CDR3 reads CAFPTGSYEQYF. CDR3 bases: TGCGCCTTCCCCACAGGGTCCTACGAGCAGTACTTC.

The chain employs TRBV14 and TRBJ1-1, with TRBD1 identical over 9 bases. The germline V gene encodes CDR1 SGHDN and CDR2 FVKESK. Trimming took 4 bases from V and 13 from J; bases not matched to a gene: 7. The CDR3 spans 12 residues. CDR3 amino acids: CASSLRGQGVFF. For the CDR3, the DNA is TGTGCCAGCAGCCTGAGGGGACAGGGAGTTTTCTTT.

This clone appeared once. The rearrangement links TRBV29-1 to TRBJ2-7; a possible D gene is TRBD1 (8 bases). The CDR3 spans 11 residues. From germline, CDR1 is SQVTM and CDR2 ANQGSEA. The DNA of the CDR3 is TGCAGTTCTGGACAGGGAGGGCAGCAGTACTTC. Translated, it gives CSSGQGGQQYF.

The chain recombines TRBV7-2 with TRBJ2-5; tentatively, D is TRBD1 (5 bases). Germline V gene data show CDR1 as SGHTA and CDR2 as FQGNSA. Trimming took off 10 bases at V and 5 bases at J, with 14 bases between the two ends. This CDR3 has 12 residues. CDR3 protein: CATGLGHETQYF. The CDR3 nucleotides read TGTGCCACAGGGCTGGGGCATGAGACCCAGTACTTC.

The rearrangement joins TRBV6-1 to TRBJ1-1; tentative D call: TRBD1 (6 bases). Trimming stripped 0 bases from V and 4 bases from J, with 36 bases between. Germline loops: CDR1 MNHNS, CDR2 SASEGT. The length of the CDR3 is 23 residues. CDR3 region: CASSEARGWGLLSTSPRGTEAFF. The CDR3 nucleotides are TGTGCCAGCAGTGAAGCGCGAGGCTGGGGGCTCCTGTCGACCTCCCCCCGGGGCACTGAAGCTTTCTTT.

The CDR3 DNA reads TGTGCCAGTGGGACTAGCCACAATGAGCAGTTCTTC. The encoded protein is CASGTSHNEQFF. The genes are TRBV28 and TRBJ2-1; 9 bases are a match to TRBD2. Germline CDR1 MDHEN, CDR2 SYDVKM. This CDR3 has 12 amino acids. V lost 9 bases and J lost 5; bases outside the gene matches: 2.

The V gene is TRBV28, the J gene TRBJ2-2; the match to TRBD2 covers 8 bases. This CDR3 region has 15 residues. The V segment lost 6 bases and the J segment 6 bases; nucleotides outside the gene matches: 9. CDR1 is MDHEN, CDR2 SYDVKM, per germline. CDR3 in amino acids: CASSDGTREAGELFF. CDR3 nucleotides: TGTGCCAGCAGCGACGGGACTAGGGAGGCCGGGGAGCTGTTTTTT.

The CDR3 DNA reads as TGTGCCAGCAGCGTAACTTGGTACGAGCAGTACTTC. Translating gives CASSVTWYEQYF. The chain recombines TRBV7-8 with TRBJ2-7; D not certain. The length of the CDR3 is 12 residues. V lost 5 bases and J 4 bases, leaving 9 bases between the germline ends. Germline lookup yields CDR1 SGHVS and CDR2 FQNEAQ.

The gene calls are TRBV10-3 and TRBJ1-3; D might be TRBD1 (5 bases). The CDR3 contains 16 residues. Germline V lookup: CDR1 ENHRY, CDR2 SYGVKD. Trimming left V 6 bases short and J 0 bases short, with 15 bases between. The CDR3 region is CAIRDLRAHSGNTIYF. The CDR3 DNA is TGTGCCATCAGAGACCTCAGGGCCCACTCTGGAAACACCATATATTTT.